The source of this T cell receptor (beta chain) is a study of blood T cell repertoires in COVID-19. Overall study: Spain, Italy and the United States supplied samples that represented acute and convalescent COVID-19. From T cells, B-cell-depleted T cells, or PBMCs came the material, which was cDNA or gDNA.

The authors' processing: Reference gene primer amplification gave nucleated cell count estimates. TCRdb keeps only in-frame clones here, not all; method: immunoSEQ multiplex PCR. The V and J calls and clone size come from that table; D and trimming were worked out from the DNA. The sample carries approximately 200,000 clones, about 87% recorded once. The CDR3 covers 11 residues. V was cut by 4 bases and J by 2 bases, with 2 bases left in between. CDR1 is SGHAT and CDR2 is FQNNGV in the germline V gene. The clonotype was recovered from a man in his 60s who had recovered from COVID-19. The rearrangement uses TRBV11-2 and TRBJ1-2, with D unresolved. Sample: peripheral blood. CDR3 sequence: CASSSNYGYTF. In DNA, the CDR3 is TGTGCCAGCAGCTCGAACTATGGCTACACCTTC.